The 6 T cell receptor beta chains given below trace back to one sample, sequenced in a study of T cell changes during pregnancy in multiple sclerosis. Sequencing was performed with immunoSEQ multiplex PCR; in TCRdb, only in-frame clones are kept and a portion is missing. Of 40,000 to 45,000 clones listed, 90% are singletons. Here the sequenced sample was CD8+ T cells from peripheral blood mononuclear cells, taken in the third trimester of pregnancy. All receptors derive from a female donor with multiple sclerosis, enrolled in a pregnancy study.

The gene calls are TRBV19 and TRBJ2-2, with no clear D. The CDR3 is made up of 13 amino acids. Germline V gene data show CDR1 as LNHDA and CDR2 as SQIVND (reference sequence). V was clipped by 2 bases and J by 7 bases, with 8 bases between them. This CDR3 is CASSIRLGGELFF. In nucleotides, the CDR3 is TGTGCCAGTAGTATACGTCTAGGCGGGGAGCTGTTTTTT.

This sequence joins TRBV28 and TRBJ2-1; TRBD2 aligns across 13 bases. The CDR3 spans 17 residues. Per germline, CDR1 MDHEN and CDR2 SYDVKM. V was clipped by 5 bases and J by 3 bases; unmatched bases: 7. CDR3 DNA: TGTGCCAGCAGTACTCCCGGACTAGCGGGAGACTACAATGAGCAGTTCTTC. This gives the protein CASSTPGLAGDYNEQFF.

This chain uses TRBV27 with TRBJ2-1, with TRBD1 as a possible D gene (6 bases). The CDR3 extends over 14 amino acids. CDR1 is MNHEY and CDR2 is SMNVEV in the germline V gene (reference sequence). V was clipped by 2 bases and J by 2 bases, with 7 bases between them. CDR3 coding DNA: TGTGCCAGCAGTTTAGGACAGACCTACAATGAGCAGTTCTTC. This translates into CASSLGQTYNEQFF.

The gene calls are TRBV9 and TRBJ2-1; the D is unclear. The CDR3 totals 12 residues. Deletions cut 3 bases from V and 4 bases from J, with 5 bases between. Per germline, CDR1 SGDLS and CDR2 YYNGEE. CDR3 DNA: TGTGCCAGCAGCGCGACTTACAATGAGCAGTTCTTC. Protein: CASSATYNEQFF.

This clone was found once. This chain joins TRBV7-3 and TRBJ2-3; TRBD2 matches at 14 bases. CDR3 length: 17 amino acids. The germline CDR1 and CDR2 sequences are SGHTA and FQGTGA. Germline trimming cut 5 bases from V and 2 bases from J; bases unmatched to any gene: 6. This CDR3 reads CASSQGTSGGNTDTQYF. Written as DNA, the CDR3 is TGTGCCAGCAGCCAGGGGACTAGCGGGGGAAACACAGATACGCAGTATTTT.

This chain connects TRBV7-8 to TRBJ2-3; 8 bases map to TRBD1. The germline CDR1 and CDR2 sequences are SGHVS and FQNEAQ. This CDR3 is 15 amino acids long. With V trimmed by 5 bases and J by 2 bases, 6 bases remained unmatched. The DNA of the CDR3 is TGTGCCAGCAGCAAGTGGACAGGGCCCACAGATACGCAGTATTTT. This sequence encodes CASSKWTGPTDTQYF.